This T cell receptor (beta chain) was observed in a study of long-term antiretroviral therapy in people with HIV (dated by TCRdb to the early 2020s). Describing the broader study: The earliest samples were collected approximately a decade before the 2015 WHO recommendation for immediate ART, a period when ART was typically delayed until CD4 counts fell. A retrospective serial study tested whether ART initiation and durable HIV suppression were associated with changes in peripheral blood TRB repertoire composition and diversity. The cohort contributed about 180 cryopreserved PBMC samples from a few dozen adults with confirmed HIV infection, collected serially over a mean of about 6 years (range 1-12). Eleven of the 30 participants with HIV were female. No cross-contamination during QIAcube processing turned up in test extractions that ran a monoclonal T-cell line alongside around 32 polyclonal samples.

Remarks on this clone: Its antigen is unknown. Qualities for individual bases were not recorded, and no much larger clone is one base off.

Paper-wide results and their limitations: Because pre-ART samples had limited cell numbers, unsorted PBMC were profiled rather than sorted CD4+ and CD8+ T cells. Inferences about post-ART repertoire changes are limited because no data were available on ART adherence, viral resistance or therapy changes. Starting ART was linked to a significant rise in TRB diversity, yet even after long-term ART the diversity remained significantly lower than in transplant donor controls. Limited PBMC availability meant only the TCR beta chain was sequenced, without alpha chain pairing. The samples span the years 2004 to 2017, and the ART regimens used may be less effective than current regimens. At every time point, the repertoire was dominated by expanded TRB clones first identified before ART initiation, although this dominance fluctuated and, in many PLHIV, declined after ART. HIV repertoires had narrower CDR3 length ranges than controls, and the network structure suggested an antigen-experienced repertoire that shifted only slightly toward naive after ART.

The immunoSEQ hsTCRB v3.0 assay was used at survey level resolution for TRB variable region sequencing. The target sequencing depth for TRB was about 40,000-55,000 T-cell genomes per sample. TRB libraries were pooled and sequenced on an Illumina MiSeq using a v3 150-cycle kit. The paper's data handling went like this. Analysis of repertoires was carried out in R inside a reproducible Nextflow workflow spanning QC, data transformation and analysis. LymphoSeq2, an R package for exploring AIRR-Seq data, was used to implement custom analyses. After excluding a few samples that yielded fewer than 5000 total TRB sequences, 150 to 200 HIV repertoires remained for analysis. Among the 170 to 200 HIV repertoires that were kept, 59 were collected before ART initiation and more than 120 were collected after ART initiation. Repertoires were downsampled to 5000 TRB nucleotide sequences, with summary statistics averaged over 100 downsampling iterations. The analysis kept only TRB sequences whose CDR3 regions were at least seven amino acids long. Two measures captured diversity: a Shannon entropy-derived clonality score and the Gini coefficient. Repertoire networks linked the top 5000 CDR3 amino acid sequences whenever two sequences differed by an edit distance of one. GLIPH2 predicted antigen specificity groups and MHC restriction for TRB CDR3 amino acid sequences. To flag known CMV, EBV, HIV or tissue antigen associations, CDR3 amino acid sequences were matched against VDJdb and McPAS-TCR. Pre-ART, post-ART and control groups were compared with Wilcoxon signed-rank tests and Holm-Bonferroni correction. As stored in TCRdb, this immuneACCESS dataset retains in-frame rearrangements with V and J assigned. A fraction of the clones does not appear; measured against another copy, unresolved V genes explain less than half of the discrepancy, and the remainder lacks a known reason. The D gene and trimming were derived from the DNA, and the V and J assignments and clone size from that table. For this sample there are about 18,000 clones; around 80% appear just once. The top ten clones comprise roughly 8.5% of the sample.

Inclusion was restricted to participants for whom at least one PBMC sample before ART initiation and at least two post-ART samples were available. All participants with HIV were treated in the United States of America. Before DNA extraction, cryopreserved samples of roughly 0.9-11 million PBMC were thawed and then washed. At the time of the earliest PBMC sample for each participant with HIV, ages ranged from roughly 20 to 54 years. Each participant contributed PBMC samples from 1-4 timepoints before ART initiation and 2-8 timepoints after ART initiation, with a median of 7 samples. Serial HIV viral load, CD4+ T-cell count, ART history and demographic data were obtained for every participant. Genomic DNA was extracted from unsorted PBMC with a Qiagen kit on a QIAcube, with processing performed in batches of 12 samples. V sheds 0 bases and J sheds 9 bases, leaving 15 bases between their ends. Based on the germline V gene (reference sequence), the CDR1 and CDR2 sequences are MNHNY and SVGAGI. From its cysteine to its phenylalanine, the CDR3 spans 15 amino acids. Kept here is only the CDR3 DNA, which spans 45 bases and is read in frame from base 1.

Recombination linked TRBV6-6 to TRBJ1-5; tentative D gene TRBD1, with 6 bases matching. This specimen was unsorted PBMCs, taken at the start of antiretroviral therapy, before treatment. This receptor was taken from a woman between 40 and 55 years old with HIV. The DNA is as follows: TGTGCCAGCAGTTACTCGATAGGGGACATAGGGCCCCAGCATTTT. Its protein product is CASSYSIGDIGPQHF.